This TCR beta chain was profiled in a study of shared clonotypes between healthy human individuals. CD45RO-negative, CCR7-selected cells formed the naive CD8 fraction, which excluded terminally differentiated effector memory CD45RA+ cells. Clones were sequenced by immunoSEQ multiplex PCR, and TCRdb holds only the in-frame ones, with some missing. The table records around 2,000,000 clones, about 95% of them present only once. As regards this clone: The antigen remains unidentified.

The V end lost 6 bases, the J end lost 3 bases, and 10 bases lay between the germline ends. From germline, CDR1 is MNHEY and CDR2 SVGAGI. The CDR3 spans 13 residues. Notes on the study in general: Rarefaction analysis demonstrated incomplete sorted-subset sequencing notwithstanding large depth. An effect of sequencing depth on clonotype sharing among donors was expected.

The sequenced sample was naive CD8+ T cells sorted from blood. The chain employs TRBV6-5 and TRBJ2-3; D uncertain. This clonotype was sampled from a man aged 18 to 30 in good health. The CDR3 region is CASRKAGTDTQYF. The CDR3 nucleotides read TGTGCCAGCAGAAAGGCAGGAACAGATACGCAGTATTTT.